What follows are 17 T cell receptor beta chains derived from one specimen sequenced in a study of cytomegalovirus exposure and HLA in healthy donors. In the PCR, 60 Vbeta and 13 Jbeta primers were used. Clones were sequenced by immunoSEQ multiplex PCR, and TCRdb holds only the in-frame ones, with some missing. Recorded for this sample: about 210,000 clones. What was sequenced was PBMCs. The receptors were gathered from a woman in her 30s in good health and CMV-seropositive.

The rearrangement links TRBV29-1 to TRBJ2-1; TRBD2 is a possible D gene (5 bases). The CDR3 contains 13 residues. Germline V gene lookup returns CDR1 SQVTM and CDR2 ANQGSEA. V lost 4 bases to trimming and J lost 1 base, with 8 bases between them. CDR3 sequence: CSVVGESYNEQFF. CDR3 coding DNA: TGCAGCGTTGTGGGAGAGTCCTACAATGAGCAGTTCTTC.

The chain couples TRBV11-2 to TRBJ1-3, with D unclear. The V end lost 6 bases, the J end lost 8 bases, and 11 bases lay between the germline ends. This CDR3 is 12 amino acids long. The germline V gene encodes CDR1 SGHAT and CDR2 FQNNGV. The CDR3 region has the DNA TGTGCCAGCAGGGCCGACGAGGACACCATATATTTT. This gives the protein CASRADEDTIYF.

V is TRBV6-5 and J is TRBJ2-1; 11 positions agree with TRBD2. Trimming cost V 5 bases and J 9 bases; bases outside gene matches: 9. This CDR3 has 15 residues. Germline V gene sequence: CDR1 MNHEY, CDR2 SVGAGI. The CDR3 DNA sequence: TGTGCCAGCAGTAAACCGACTAGCGGGGAGGGTGAGCAGTTCTTC. It codes for CASSKPTSGEGEQFF.

This chain uses TRBV10-3 with TRBJ1-2; 7 nucleotides match TRBD1. The germline gives CDR1 ENHRY, CDR2 SYGVKD. The CDR3 is made up of 14 amino acids. The V segment lost 5 bases and the J segment 2 bases; nucleotides outside the gene matches: 5. In DNA form, the CDR3 reads TGTGCCATCAGTAGGGACAGTAGAAACTATGGCTACACCTTC. Translated: CAISRDSRNYGYTF.

The V gene is TRBV12-5, the J gene TRBJ2-3; the match to TRBD1 covers 7 bases. With 4 bases clipped from V and 0 bases from J, the junction kept 4 bases outside the gene matches. The CDR3 has 15 amino acids. Germline V gene sequence: CDR1 LGHNT, CDR2 FRNRAP. The CDR3 DNA reads TGTGCTAGTGGTTCTACAGGGGCTAGCACAGATACGCAGTATTTT. As protein: CASGSTGASTDTQYF.

V gene TRBV28 combines with J gene TRBJ2-5, with 8 positions matching TRBD1. The CDR3 totals 14 residues. CDR1 and CDR2 from the germline V gene are MDHEN and SYDVKM. Trimming cost V 5 bases and J 7 bases; bases outside gene matches: 9. In DNA form, the CDR3 reads TGTGCCAGCAGTCTGACAGGGGCCGGGGGGACCCAGTACTTC. The encoded protein is CASSLTGAGGTQYF.

The chain recombines TRBV7-9 with TRBJ2-5, with TRBD1 matching over 8 bases. The germline V gene encodes CDR1 SEHNR and CDR2 FQNEAQ (reference sequence). After removal of 5 bases from V and 5 bases from J, the junction contained 13 bases not matched to a gene. The CDR3 totals 16 residues. The CDR3 loop is CASSPPGQAAGETQYF. The CDR3 bases are TGTGCCAGCAGCCCGCCGGGACAGGCCGCTGGGGAGACCCAGTACTTC.

This chain links TRBV7-6 with TRBJ1-1; no clear D. This CDR3 spans 14 amino acids. With 1 base removed from V and 3 bases from J, the gap between germline ends came to 9 bases. The germline gives CDR1 SGHVS, CDR2 FNYEAQ. CDR3 residues: CASSLGVSYTEAFF. CDR3 DNA: TGTGCCAGCAGCTTAGGAGTGAGCTACACTGAAGCTTTCTTT.

The V and J genes are TRBV5-8 and TRBJ2-1; 8 bases fit TRBD1. The CDR3 consists of 14 residues. Trimming took 4 bases from V and 7 from J; bases not matched to a gene: 7. The germline CDR1 and CDR2 sequences are SGHTS and YDEGEE. The CDR3, as DNA: TGTGCCAGCAGCAGAATGTACAGGGGGAATGAGCAGTTCTTC. Amino acid sequence: CASSRMYRGNEQFF.

CDR3 region: CASSRPDRGHPYNEQFF. The CDR3 coding sequence is TGTGCCAGCAGCCGACCGGACAGGGGGCATCCCTACAATGAGCAGTTCTTC. The J gene is TRBJ2-1, the V gene TRBV2; 11 bases align to TRBD1. Germline V gene data show CDR1 as SNHLY and CDR2 as FYNNEI. With 6 bases clipped from V and 2 bases from J, the junction kept 9 bases outside the gene matches. This CDR3 has 17 residues.

The chain carries TRBV5-6 and TRBJ2-1; 7 bases align to TRBD2. This CDR3 region has 15 residues. Trimming cost V 5 bases and J 8 bases; bases outside gene matches: 13. The germline gives CDR1 SGHDT, CDR2 YYEEEE. The CDR3 loop reads CASRNTRGSIYEQFF. As DNA, the CDR3 is TGTGCCAGCAGGAATACTCGCGGGAGTATCTATGAGCAGTTCTTC.

This sequence joins TRBV7-8 and TRBJ2-6; TRBD1 might be the D (5 bases). CDR1 and CDR2 from the germline V gene are SGHVS and FQNEAQ. This CDR3 region has 16 residues. V was trimmed by 2 bases and J by 0 bases, leaving 8 bases between them. CDR3 sequence (DNA): TGTGCCAGCAGCTTAAGCAGGGTCTCTGGGGCCAACGTCCTGACTTTC. Translation gives CASSLSRVSGANVLTF.

V is TRBV7-8 and J is TRBJ2-4, with 10 bases fitting TRBD1. Germline trimming cut 2 bases from V and 4 bases from J; bases unmatched to any gene: 2. The CDR3 runs to 15 residues. The V gene's germline CDR1 is SGHVS and CDR2 FQNEAQ. The CDR3 reads CASSLPGQGKNIQYF. For the CDR3, the DNA is TGTGCCAGCAGCTTACCGGGACAGGGGAAAAACATTCAGTACTTC.

The CDR3 nucleotides are TGCGCCAGCAGCCATCCGACTAGCGGGGGAGGCACAGATACGCAGTATTTT. This encodes CASSHPTSGGGTDTQYF. The J gene is TRBJ2-3, the V gene TRBV4-1; 12 positions agree with TRBD2. The CDR3 sequence is 17 residues long. Unmatched junction bases numbered 5, after V lost 3 bases and J lost 1 base. From germline, CDR1 is MGHRA and CDR2 YSYEKL.

V gene TRBV18 combines with J gene TRBJ1-5; the D is unclear. Germline loops: CDR1 KGHSH, CDR2 LQKENI. This CDR3 contains 18 residues. V lost 1 base, J lost 0 bases, and 16 bases lay in between. The CDR3 DNA sequence: TGTGCCAGCTCACCACAGGCAGCGCGTACCGATAGCAATCAGCCCCAGCATTTT. It yields the protein CASSPQAARTDSNQPQHF.

The chain has TRBV18 and TRBJ2-1, with 10 nucleotides matching TRBD2. V lost 3 bases, J lost 7 bases, and 9 bases stayed unmatched. Germline CDR1 reads KGHSH; CDR2 reads LQKENI. The CDR3 is 16 residues long. This CDR3 reads CASSPLLAGVRNEQFF. CDR3 nucleotide sequence: TGTGCCAGCTCACCGCTCCTAGCGGGGGTGAGAAATGAGCAGTTCTTC. Full variable domain (remainder filled in from reference TRBV18 and TRBJ2-1): NAGVMQNPRHLVRRRGQEARLRCSPMKGHSHVYWYRQLPEEGLKFMVYLQKENIIDESGMPKERFSAEFPKEGPSILRIQQVVRGDSAAYFCASSPLLAGVRNEQFFGPGTRLTVL.

The chain employs TRBV5-1 and TRBJ1-1, with 8 nucleotides matching TRBD1. Germline assignment: CDR1 SGHRS and CDR2 YFSETQ. This CDR3 has 12 residues. The J segment lost 3 bases and the V segment lost 7 bases, leaving 2 bases of the junction unmatched. This chain's CDR3 is CASGQGYTEAFF. The DNA of the CDR3 is TGCGCCAGCGGACAGGGTTACACTGAAGCTTTCTTT.